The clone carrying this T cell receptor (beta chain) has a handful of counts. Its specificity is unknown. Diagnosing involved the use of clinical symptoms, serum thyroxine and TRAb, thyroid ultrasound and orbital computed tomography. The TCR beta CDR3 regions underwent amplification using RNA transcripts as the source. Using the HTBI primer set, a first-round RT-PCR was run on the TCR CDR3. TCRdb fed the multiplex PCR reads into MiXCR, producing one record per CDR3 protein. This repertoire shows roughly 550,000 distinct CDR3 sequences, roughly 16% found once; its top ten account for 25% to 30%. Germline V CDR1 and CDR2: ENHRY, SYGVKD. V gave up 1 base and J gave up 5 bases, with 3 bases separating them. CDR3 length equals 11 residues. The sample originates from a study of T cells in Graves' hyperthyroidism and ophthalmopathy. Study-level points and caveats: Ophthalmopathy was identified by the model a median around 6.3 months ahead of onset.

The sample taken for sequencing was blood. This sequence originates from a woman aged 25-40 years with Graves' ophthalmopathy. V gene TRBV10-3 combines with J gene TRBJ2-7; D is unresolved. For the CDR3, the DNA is TGTGCCATCAGTGAGTGGGACGAGCAGTACTTC. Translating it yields CAISEWDEQYF.